The 21 T cell receptor beta chains listed next were all sequenced from one sample in a study of radiotherapy plus CTLA-4 blockade in lung cancer. Generated by immunoSEQ multiplex PCR, the TCRdb table keeps only in-frame clones and is missing some. This table holds under 35,000 clones, about 70% found once. The material was peripheral blood, obtained from a patient treated with radiotherapy plus ipilimumab. The receptors here all came from a human donor with non-small cell lung cancer whose response to radiotherapy plus ipilimumab could not be evaluated.

This clone was detected only a few times. This chain uses TRBV27 with TRBJ1-1; D is perhaps TRBD1 (5 bases). CDR1 and CDR2 (germline): MNHEY, SMNVEV (reference sequence). Between the trimmed V and J ends, which lost 1 base and 2 bases, there was a span of 11 bases. The CDR3 runs to 15 residues. The CDR3 DNA is TGTGCCAGCAGTTTATTTAGCGGGGGTAACACTGAAGCTTTCTTT. Translation: CASSLFSGGNTEAFF.

The chain employs TRBV7-8 and TRBJ2-3; D unresolved. The CDR3 sequence is 14 residues long. Between the trimmed V and J ends, which lost 4 bases and 4 bases, there was a span of 12 bases. Germline V gives CDR1 SGHVS, CDR2 FQNEAQ. The CDR3 region is CASSSKVRADTQYF. CDR3 sequence (DNA): TGTGCCAGCAGCTCTAAAGTCCGCGCAGATACGCAGTATTTT.

This chain uses TRBV6-1 with TRBJ2-7; D perhaps matches TRBD1 (5 bases). V lost 2 bases to trimming and J lost 6 bases, with 14 bases between them. Germline lookup yields CDR1 MNHNS and CDR2 SASEGT. The CDR3 contains 14 residues. The CDR3 DNA is TGTGCCAGCAGTGAAAGTCCCCAGGGATCCGAGCAGTACTTC. This encodes CASSESPQGSEQYF.

This rearrangement joins TRBV18 to TRBJ1-4; tentative D call: TRBD1 (5 bases). CDR3 length: 13 amino acids. Germline V CDR1 and CDR2: KGHSH, LQKENI. The germline V and J ends were trimmed by 3 bases and 4 bases, with 6 bases remaining between them. Here the CDR3 reads CASSPRDNEKLFF. The CDR3, as DNA: TGTGCCAGCTCACCCAGGGATAATGAAAAACTGTTTTTT. Complete variable domain (other parts from reference TRBV18 and TRBJ1-4): NAGVMQNPRHLVRRRGQEARLRCSPMKGHSHVYWYRQLPEEGLKFMVYLQKENIIDESGMPKERFSAEFPKEGPSILRIQQVVRGDSAAYFCASSPRDNEKLFFGSGTQLSVL.

The chain recombines TRBV6-1 with TRBJ1-5; D is ambiguous. Trimming stripped 1 base from V and 3 bases from J, with 10 bases between. Germline V gene data show CDR1 as MNHNS and CDR2 as SASEGT. The CDR3 covers 15 residues. CDR3 sequence reads: CASSEGLVTNQPQHF. DNA for the CDR3: TGTGCCAGCAGTGAAGGGCTGGTTACCAATCAGCCCCAGCATTTT.

This chain uses TRBV5-1 with TRBJ2-7; D is undetermined. The CDR3 is 15 amino acids. Trimming took 0 bases from V and 2 from J, leaving 12 bases between them. The germline gives CDR1 SGHRS, CDR2 YFSETQ. As DNA, the CDR3 is TGCGCCAGCAGCTTGGAGATCCCAGGTCCCTACGAGCAGTACTTC. Protein product: CASSLEIPGPYEQYF.

The gene calls are TRBV5-1 and TRBJ2-7, with TRBD1 identical over 9 bases. Trimming removed 4 bases from V and 3 bases from J; junction bases left unmatched: 8. Germline-derived CDR1 and CDR2 are SGHRS and YFSETQ. The length of the CDR3 is 15 residues. The chain's CDR3 is CASSLTGGEGYEQYF. For the CDR3, the DNA is TGCGCCAGCAGCCTTACAGGGGGCGAGGGCTACGAGCAGTACTTC.

This clone was seen more than once but under ten times. This CDR3 is CASSIGGNGSPLHF. DNA of the CDR3: TGTGCCAGCAGCATCGGGGGAAATGGTTCACCCCTCCACTTT. This chain connects TRBV28 to TRBJ1-6, with D possibly TRBD1 on 5 matching bases. Germline loops: CDR1 MDHEN, CDR2 SYDVKM. V lost 6 bases and J lost 9, with 15 bases in between. The CDR3 has 14 amino acids. The entire variable domain, with the rest obtained from reference TRBV28 and TRBJ1-6, is as follows: DVKVTQSSRYLVKRTGEKVFLECVQDMDHENMFWYRQDPGLGLRLIYFSYDVKMKEKGDIPEGYSVSREKKERFSLILESASTNQTSMYLCASSIGGNGSPLHFGNGTRLTVT.

This clone has more than one count but fewer than ten. The chain employs TRBV6-6 and TRBJ2-5, with 9 bases fitting TRBD1. Per the germline V gene, CDR1 is MNHNY and CDR2 is SVGAGI (reference sequence). The V segment lost 6 bases and the J segment 5 bases; nucleotides outside the gene matches: 7. The CDR3 is made up of 14 amino acids. The CDR3 DNA is TGTGCCAGCAGACGGACAGGGGACAGTGAGACCCAGTACTTC. Protein sequence: CASRRTGDSETQYF.

The chain employs TRBV28 and TRBJ2-5; 9 bases match TRBD1. The CDR3 has 14 residues. The trim removed 5 bases at V and 3 bases at J, leaving 4 bases unmatched. CDR1 and CDR2 (germline): MDHEN, SYDVKM. CDR3 amino acids: CASSTRQGEETQYF. DNA of the CDR3: TGTGCCAGCAGTACCAGACAGGGGGAAGAGACCCAGTACTTC.

This chain connects TRBV2 to TRBJ2-5; 7 bases map to TRBD1. The CDR3 is 15 residues long. Germline V gives CDR1 SNHLY, CDR2 FYNNEI. The J segment lost 4 bases and the V segment lost 2 bases, leaving 7 bases of the junction unmatched. CDR3 loop: CASSERQGLRETQYF. CDR3 DNA sequence: TGTGCCAGCAGTGAACGACAGGGTCTAAGAGAGACCCAGTACTTC.

The chain has TRBV7-9 and TRBJ1-1; 7 bases map to TRBD1. V lost 4 bases and J lost 5; bases outside the gene matches: 13. The germline V gene has CDR1 SEHNR and CDR2 FQNEAQ (reference sequence). The CDR3 is 16 amino acids. The CDR3 nucleotides read TGTGCCAGCAGCTCACCTTGGGGCAGGGGGTGGACTGAAGCTTTCTTT. Amino acid sequence: CASSSPWGRGWTEAFF.

This clone was recorded a few times. Written as DNA, the CDR3 is TGTGCCAGCAGTGATCTGGGCAGGGTTGATAATTCACCCCTCCACTTT. Protein sequence: CASSDLGRVDNSPLHF. This chain links TRBV6-1 with TRBJ1-6; the D gene is possibly TRBD1 (5 bases). The V and J ends lost 3 bases and 5 bases respectively, with 14 bases between them. Germline values: CDR1 MNHNS, CDR2 SASEGT. The CDR3 consists of 16 residues.

This chain uses TRBV11-2 with TRBJ2-1; 9 bases line up with TRBD2. The CDR3 spans 17 residues. CDR1 is SGHAT and CDR2 is FQNNGV in the germline V gene. With 5 bases clipped from V and 3 bases from J, the junction kept 11 bases outside the gene matches. CDR3 amino acids: CASSGRLAELDYNEQFF. The DNA for the CDR3 is TGTGCCAGCAGCGGTCGACTAGCGGAACTTGACTACAATGAGCAGTTCTTC.

This clone came up a few times. This chain connects TRBV4-3 to TRBJ2-2, with unresolved D. The ends were cut back, 0 bases at V and 3 bases at J, with 5 bases in the middle. The V gene's germline CDR1 is LGHNA and CDR2 YSLEER. This CDR3 is built from 14 residues. In DNA form, the CDR3 reads TGCGCCAGCAGCCAAGATCGGGACACCGGGGAGCTGTTTTTT. Protein product: CASSQDRDTGELFF.

This chain uses TRBV11-3 with TRBJ2-2; maybe TRBD1 (5 bases). This CDR3 contains 14 residues. V gave up 8 bases and J gave up 5 bases, with 15 bases separating them. Per germline, CDR1 SGHNT and CDR2 YENEEA. CDR3 sequence (DNA): TGTGCCAGCTCCTACGTGGGGCAAACCGGGGAGCTGTTTTTT. Protein product: CASSYVGQTGELFF.

J is TRBJ1-2 and V is TRBV28, with D possibly being TRBD1 (6 bases). Germline lookup yields CDR1 MDHEN and CDR2 SYDVKM. Trimming pared 6 bases from V and 8 bases from J, leaving 19 bases between. This CDR3 has 14 residues. The CDR3 nucleotides read TGTGCCAGCAGCTCGGACAGAACCTATTACGGCTACACCTTC. Translation: CASSSDRTYYGYTF.

Of note for this clone: Other DNA sequences from this sample encode an identical CDR3 as well. The rearrangement uses TRBV7-2 and TRBJ1-4, with no clear D. Deletions cut 1 base from V and 8 bases from J, with 14 bases between. Looked up from germline, CDR1 is SGHTA and CDR2 is FQGNSA. The CDR3 runs to 15 residues. CDR3: CASSLGLTRGEKLFF. The CDR3 coding sequence is TGTGCCAGCAGCTTAGGACTAACTCGAGGGGAAAAACTGTTTTTT.

This clone has a handful of counts. The chain links TRBV5-4 to TRBJ2-1; 7 bases are a match to TRBD2. V shed 0 bases and J 4 bases; nucleotides not matched to a gene: 4. Germline-derived CDR1 and CDR2 are SGHNT and YYREEE (reference sequence). The CDR3 sequence is 15 residues long. CDR3 sequence: CASSLAAGAYNEQFF. CDR3 in DNA: TGTGCCAGCAGCTTGGCCGCGGGAGCTTACAATGAGCAGTTCTTC.

The chain has TRBV11-2 and TRBJ2-1, with TRBD1 matching 7 bases. The CDR3 totals 13 residues. V lost 5 bases to trimming and J lost 4 bases; unmatched junction nucleotides: 2. Germline assignment: CDR1 SGHAT and CDR2 FQNNGV. The CDR3 loop is CASSPRGYNEQFF. The CDR3 nucleotides read TGTGCCAGCAGCCCCAGGGGGTACAATGAGCAGTTCTTC.

CDR3 protein: CASSLGGRADNEQFF. The CDR3 region has the DNA TGCGCCAGCAGCTTGGGCGGGAGGGCCGACAATGAGCAGTTCTTC. The V gene is TRBV5-1, the J gene TRBJ2-1; 9 bases align to TRBD2. The germline V gene has CDR1 SGHRS and CDR2 YFSETQ. The V segment lost 0 bases and the J segment 5 bases; nucleotides outside the gene matches: 3. CDR3 length equals 15 residues.